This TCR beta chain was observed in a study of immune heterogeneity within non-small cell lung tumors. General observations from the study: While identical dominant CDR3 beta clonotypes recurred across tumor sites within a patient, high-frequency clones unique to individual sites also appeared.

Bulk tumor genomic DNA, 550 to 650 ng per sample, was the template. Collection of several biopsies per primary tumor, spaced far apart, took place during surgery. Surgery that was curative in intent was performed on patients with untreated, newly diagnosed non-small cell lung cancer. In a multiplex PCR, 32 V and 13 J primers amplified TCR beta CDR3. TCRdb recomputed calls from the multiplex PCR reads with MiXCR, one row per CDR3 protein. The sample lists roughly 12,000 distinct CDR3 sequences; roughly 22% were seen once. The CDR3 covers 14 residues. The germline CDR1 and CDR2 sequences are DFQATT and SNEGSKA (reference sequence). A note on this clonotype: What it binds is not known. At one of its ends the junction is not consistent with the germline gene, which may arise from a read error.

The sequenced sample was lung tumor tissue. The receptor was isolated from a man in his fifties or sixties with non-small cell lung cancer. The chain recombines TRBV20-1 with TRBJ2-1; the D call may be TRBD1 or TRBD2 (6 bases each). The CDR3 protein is CSSRGDFLYNEQFF. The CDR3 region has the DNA TGCAGTTCTAGGGGGGACTTCCTATACAATGAGCAGTTCTTC.